This TCR beta chain emerged from a study of CD8+CD57+ T cells in acquired aplastic anemia. Profiling that covered TCR beta VDJ and CDR3 relied on genomic DNA as its template. TCRdb re-derived calls from the reads in MiXCR, one entry per CDR3 protein. This table has about 190,000 distinct CDR3 sequences, roughly half appearing once. This sequence was found in a human donor in good health, serving as a control. The sequencing sample was made of sorted CD4+, CD8+, or CD8+CD57+ T cells (not recorded which) from PBMCs.

The CDR3 region has the DNA TGTGCCAGCAGTGGGGGAAGAAATGAGCAGTTCTTC. Residues: CASSGGRNEQFF. The V call is TRBV2, the J call TRBJ2-1, with D hard to call. Germline assignment: CDR1 SNHLY and CDR2 FYNNEI. The CDR3 sequence is 12 residues long. V was trimmed by 4 bases and J by 7 bases, leaving 8 bases between them.